This is a list of T cell receptor beta chains from one sample in a study of human T cells and chemical hapten exposure. TCRdb analysed the RACE reads with MiXCR anew, one entry per CDR3 protein. The sample lists 100,000 to 150,000 distinct CDR3 sequences, 8.5% to 9.5% occurring once. The sequenced sample consisted of whole blood. These receptors were taken from a male donor in good health. Some clones in this sample may be carry-over from other donors' samples. Each CDR3 is given with its conserved first and last residue. The D gene is left open where the match is weak. The size of a clone is reported for some rows only, either as once, few or many, or as a class for expanded clones.

J gene: TRBJ2-1
V gene: TRBV29-1
clone size: few
D gene: -
CDR3 protein: CSVYLSSIYNEQFF
CDR3 DNA: TGCAGCGTTTACCTGAGCTCTATCTACAATGAGCAGTTCTTC

J gene: TRBJ2-1
V gene: TRBV7-2
clone size: few
D gene: TRBD2
CDR3 protein: CASSLRGTSVTYNEQFF
CDR3 DNA: TGTGCCAGCAGCCTTAGGGGGACTAGCGTTACCTACAATGAGCAGTTCTTC

J gene: TRBJ2-1
V gene: TRBV4-3
clone size: few
D gene: -
CDR3 protein: CASSQGEGSLYNEQFF
CDR3 DNA: TGCGCCAGCAGCCAAGGCGAGGGGTCCCTGTACAATGAGCAGTTCTTC

J gene: TRBJ1-4
V gene: TRBV5-1
clone size: -
D gene: -
CDR3 protein: CASSEGTNEKLFF
CDR3 DNA: TGCGCCAGCAGTGAAGGGACTAATGAAAAACTGTTTTTT

J gene: TRBJ2-1
V gene: TRBV27
clone size: few
D gene: TRBD1
CDR3 protein: CASSLRDRGDEQFF
CDR3 DNA: TGTGCCAGCAGTTTAAGGGACAGGGGCGATGAGCAGTTCTTC

J gene: TRBJ2-5
V gene: TRBV5-4
clone size: -
D gene: TRBD1
CDR3 protein: CASSLAGQGAFKETQYF
CDR3 DNA: TGTGCCAGCAGCTTGGCGGGACAGGGGGCTTTCAAAGAGACCCAGTACTTC

J gene: TRBJ1-2
V gene: TRBV7-2
clone size: many
D gene: -
CDR3 protein: CASSLETGSFYGYTF
CDR3 DNA: TGTGCCAGCAGCTTAGAAACAGGATCCTTCTATGGCTACACCTTC

J gene: TRBJ2-7
V gene: TRBV29-1
clone size: -
D gene: -
CDR3 protein: CSVEDRDALSYEQYF
CDR3 DNA: TGCAGCGTTGAGGACCGGGACGCCTTGTCCTACGAGCAGTACTTC

J gene: TRBJ1-6
V gene: TRBV5-4
clone size: -
D gene: -
CDR3 protein: CASSFSRSSYNSPLHF
CDR3 DNA: TGTGCCAGCAGCTTCTCTCGGAGCTCCTATAATTCACCCCTCCACTTT

J gene: TRBJ1-3
V gene: TRBV10-3
clone size: few
D gene: -
CDR3 protein: CAISESIFSGNTIYF
CDR3 DNA: TGTGCCATCAGTGAGTCGATTTTCTCTGGAAACACCATATATTTT

J gene: TRBJ2-3
V gene: TRBV24-1
clone size: many
D gene: TRBD1
CDR3 protein: CATSERGPSASTDTQYF
CDR3 DNA: TGTGCCACCAGTGAAAGGGGGCCGAGTGCTAGCACAGATACGCAGTATTTT

J gene: TRBJ1-2
V gene: TRBV6-5
clone size: many
D gene: -
CDR3 protein: CASSNFGSGYGYTF
CDR3 DNA: TGTGCCAGCAGTAATTTCGGTTCCGGCTATGGCTACACCTTC

J gene: TRBJ1-3
V gene: TRBV6-6
clone size: -
D gene: -
CDR3 protein: CASSDSGNTIYF
CDR3 DNA: TGTGCCAGCAGTGATTCCGGAAACACCATATATTTT

J gene: TRBJ1-1
V gene: TRBV6-5
clone size: few
D gene: -
CDR3 protein: CASSGGTVTEAFF
CDR3 DNA: TGTGCCAGCAGTGGGGGGACGGTCACTGAAGCTTTCTTT

J gene: TRBJ2-2
V gene: TRBV5-5
clone size: -
D gene: TRBD2
CDR3 protein: CASSPRWEGDGELFF
CDR3 DNA: TGTGCCAGCAGTCCGAGGTGGGAGGGCGACGGGGAGCTGTTTTTT

J gene: TRBJ2-2
V gene: TRBV4-3
clone size: -
D gene: TRBD1
CDR3 protein: CASSEGTANTGELFF
CDR3 DNA: TGCGCCAGCAGCGAAGGGACAGCGAACACCGGGGAGCTGTTTTTT

J gene: TRBJ2-4
V gene: TRBV6-6
clone size: -
D gene: -
CDR3 protein: CASSYVIEAKNIQYF
CDR3 DNA: TGTGCCAGCAGTTACGTCATCGAGGCCAAAAACATTCAGTACTTC

J gene: TRBJ2-1
V gene: TRBV7-9
clone size: many
D gene: -
CDR3 protein: CASSLVDPGTNEQFF
CDR3 DNA: TGTGCCAGCAGCTTAGTCGACCCGGGGACCAATGAGCAGTTCTTC

J gene: TRBJ2-3
V gene: TRBV29-1
clone size: -
D gene: TRBD1
CDR3 protein: CSPAGDRGPGTDTQYF
CDR3 DNA: TGCAGCCCAGCGGGGGACAGGGGGCCCGGCACAGATACGCAGTATTTT

J gene: TRBJ2-7
V gene: TRBV3-1
clone size: few
D gene: -
CDR3 protein: CASSNRDAYEQYF
CDR3 DNA: TGTGCCAGCAGCAACAGGGACGCCTACGAGCAGTACTTC

J gene: TRBJ2-1
V gene: TRBV6-6
clone size: few
D gene: TRBD2
CDR3 protein: CASSYSWEGRDNEQFF
CDR3 DNA: TGTGCCAGCAGTTACTCGTGGGAGGGCCGGGACAATGAGCAGTTCTTC

J gene: TRBJ2-4
V gene: TRBV4-3
clone size: few
D gene: -
CDR3 protein: CASSQNSGVPAKNIQYF
CDR3 DNA: TGCGCCAGCAGCCAAAATTCGGGGGTCCCAGCCAAAAACATTCAGTACTTC

J gene: TRBJ2-7
V gene: TRBV25-1
clone size: few
D gene: -
CDR3 protein: CASSGAGVFFYEQYF
CDR3 DNA: TGTGCCAGCAGTGGGGCAGGGGTTTTCTTCTACGAGCAGTACTTC

J gene: TRBJ1-1
V gene: TRBV6-2/TRBV6-3
clone size: -
D gene: -
CDR3 protein: CVSSLGTEAFF
CDR3 DNA: TGTGTCAGCAGTCTTGGGACAGAAGCTTTCTTT

J gene: TRBJ1-5
V gene: TRBV24-1
clone size: few
D gene: -
CDR3 protein: CATSEGQPQHF
CDR3 DNA: TGTGCCACCAGTGAAGGTCAGCCCCAGCATTTT

J gene: TRBJ2-7
V gene: TRBV4-2
clone size: -
D gene: TRBD2
CDR3 protein: CASSQPGTSTYEQYF
CDR3 DNA: TGTGCCAGCAGCCAACCCGGGACTAGCACCTACGAGCAGTACTTC

J gene: TRBJ2-1
V gene: TRBV11-2
clone size: -
D gene: TRBD2
CDR3 protein: CASSPPGLVEDEQFF
CDR3 DNA: TGTGCCAGCAGCCCTCCGGGACTAGTAGAGGATGAGCAGTTCTTC

J gene: TRBJ2-2
V gene: TRBV12-3/TRBV12-4
clone size: many
D gene: -
CDR3 protein: CASSRASTGELFF
CDR3 DNA: TGTGCCAGCAGCCGGGCGAGCACCGGGGAGCTGTTTTTT

J gene: TRBJ2-7
V gene: TRBV12-3/TRBV12-4
clone size: few
D gene: -
CDR3 protein: CASSPRDGEIGEQYF
CDR3 DNA: TGTGCCAGCAGTCCTAGGGACGGGGAAATTGGCGAGCAGTACTTC

J gene: TRBJ2-3
V gene: TRBV9
clone size: few
D gene: -
CDR3 protein: CASSVAGVRGDTQYF
CDR3 DNA: TGTGCCAGCAGCGTAGCGGGGGTTCGGGGAGATACGCAGTATTTT

J gene: TRBJ2-3
V gene: TRBV20-1
clone size: -
D gene: TRBD2
CDR3 protein: CSAGRASGSSDTQYF
CDR3 DNA: TGCAGTGCTGGGCGGGCTAGCGGGAGTTCAGATACGCAGTATTTT

J gene: TRBJ2-3
V gene: TRBV12-3/TRBV12-4
clone size: few
D gene: TRBD2
CDR3 protein: CASSREGGTDTQYF
CDR3 DNA: TGTGCCAGCAGTAGGGAGGGCGGCACAGATACGCAGTATTTT

J gene: TRBJ1-4
V gene: TRBV15
clone size: -
D gene: -
CDR3 protein: CATSSLKREKLFF
CDR3 DNA: TGTGCCACCAGCAGCCTCAAGCGGGAAAAACTGTTTTTT

J gene: TRBJ2-7
V gene: TRBV5-1
clone size: -
D gene: TRBD1
CDR3 protein: CASTKAGGYEQYF
CDR3 DNA: TGCGCCAGCACCAAGGCAGGGGGTTACGAGCAGTACTTC

J gene: TRBJ2-3
V gene: TRBV28
clone size: -
D gene: -
CDR3 protein: CASSPLGTDTQYF
CDR3 DNA: TGTGCCAGCAGTCCGTTAGGAACAGATACGCAGTATTTT

J gene: TRBJ2-5
V gene: TRBV20-1
clone size: -
D gene: -
CDR3 protein: CSARQGGETQYF
CDR3 DNA: TGCAGTGCTAGGCAGGGCGGGGAGACCCAGTACTTC

J gene: TRBJ2-7
V gene: TRBV7-6
clone size: few
D gene: TRBD1
CDR3 protein: CASSLEGTATYEQYF
CDR3 DNA: TGTGCCAGCAGCTTAGAAGGGACAGCGACCTACGAGCAGTACTTC

J gene: TRBJ2-5
V gene: TRBV5-6
clone size: -
D gene: -
CDR3 protein: CASSRVLQETQYF
CDR3 DNA: TGTGCCAGCTCGCGGGTGCTACAAGAGACCCAGTACTTC

J gene: TRBJ1-1
V gene: TRBV6-5
clone size: -
D gene: -
CDR3 protein: CASRRTGTEAFF
CDR3 DNA: TGTGCCAGCAGACGTACAGGGACTGAAGCTTTCTTT

J gene: TRBJ2-7
V gene: TRBV7-2
clone size: few
D gene: TRBD2
CDR3 protein: CASNLRRGASSYEQYF
CDR3 DNA: TGTGCCAGCAACCTCCGGCGGGGGGCGAGCTCCTACGAGCAGTACTTC

J gene: TRBJ2-1
V gene: TRBV19
clone size: -
D gene: -
CDR3 protein: CASISGFPYNEQFF
CDR3 DNA: TGTGCCAGTATTTCGGGGTTCCCCTACAATGAGCAGTTCTTC

J gene: TRBJ2-1
V gene: TRBV12-3/TRBV12-4
clone size: -
D gene: -
CDR3 protein: CASSTNNEQFF
CDR3 DNA: TGTGCCAGCAGTACTAACAATGAGCAGTTCTTC

J gene: TRBJ1-6
V gene: TRBV6-5
clone size: many
D gene: -
CDR3 protein: CASSYSITDQYNSPLHF
CDR3 DNA: TGTGCCAGCAGTTACTCGATAACCGATCAATATAATTCACCCCTCCACTTT

J gene: TRBJ1-5
V gene: TRBV6-5
clone size: -
D gene: -
CDR3 protein: CASSQNRMGNQPQHF
CDR3 DNA: TGTGCCAGCAGCCAAAACAGGATGGGCAATCAGCCCCAGCATTTT

J gene: TRBJ1-2
V gene: TRBV27
clone size: -
D gene: TRBD1
CDR3 protein: CAPPRTGAYGYTF
CDR3 DNA: TGTGCCCCCCCCCGGACAGGGGCCTATGGCTACACCTTC

J gene: TRBJ2-3
V gene: TRBV5-4
clone size: many
D gene: -
CDR3 protein: CASSFEPSTDTQYF
CDR3 DNA: TGTGCCAGCAGCTTCGAACCGAGCACAGATACGCAGTATTTT